These 27 T cell receptor beta chains were all obtained from the same sample, sequenced in a study of blood T cell repertoires in COVID-19. The assay was immunoSEQ multiplex PCR, and TCRdb's table has in-frame clones only and misses some. Of 100,000 to 150,000 clones detected, approximately 88% appear once; the ten largest clones hold under 1.5%. Sequences were obtained from peripheral blood. Receptor source: a man between 60 and 75 years old with acute or convalescent COVID-19.

V usage is TRBV11-2 and J usage is TRBJ2-2, with 8 bases that match TRBD2. This CDR3 has 15 amino acids. V shed 1 base and J 7 bases; nucleotides not matched to a gene: 5. Germline-derived CDR1 and CDR2 are SGHAT and FQNNGV. The chain's CDR3 is CASSLVRGGGGELFF. Written as DNA, the CDR3 is TGTGCCAGCAGCTTAGTACGGGGGGGCGGCGGGGAGCTGTTTTTT.

The V call is TRBV9, the J call TRBJ2-7; 11 nucleotides agree with TRBD2. There are 18 residues in the CDR3. The germline gives CDR1 SGDLS, CDR2 YYNGEE. Germline trimming cut 0 bases from V and 1 base from J; bases unmatched to any gene: 9. In DNA, the CDR3 is TGTGCCAGCAGCGTAGGGATTAGCGGGAGGGGGCCTTCCTACGAGCAGTACTTC. It specifies CASSVGISGRGPSYEQYF.

This clone was counted between two and nine times. This chain uses TRBV30 with TRBJ1-5; maybe TRBD1 (6 bases). CDR3 length: 15 residues. The V and J ends lost 3 bases and 6 bases respectively, with 18 bases between them. CDR1 and CDR2 (germline): GTSNPN, SVGIG (reference sequence). The CDR3 bases are TGTGCCTGGAGCCAAGGGGGTGGTGGGGTTCAGCCCCAGCATTTT. Translating it yields CAWSQGGGGVQPQHF.

CDR3 region: CASSRGQGGETQYF. CDR3 coding DNA: TGTGCCAGCAGCCGAGGGCAGGGCGGAGAGACCCAGTACTTC. The rearrangement links TRBV7-8 to TRBJ2-5; either TRBD1 or TRBD2 may fit D (5 bases each). Germline V lookup: CDR1 SGHVS, CDR2 FQNEAQ. This CDR3 spans 14 amino acids. The ends were cut back, 5 bases at V and 4 bases at J, with 14 bases in the middle. Full variable domain (outside the CDR3, taken from reference TRBV7-8 and TRBJ2-5): GAGVSQSPRYKVAKRGQDVALRCDPISGHVSLFWYQQALGQGPEFLTYFQNEAQLDKSGLPSDRFFAERPEGSVSTLKIQRTQQEDSAVYLCASSRGQGGETQYFGPGTRLLVL.

This clone was observed a single time. The chain combines TRBV9 with TRBJ1-1; 10 bases agree with TRBD1. The CDR3 has 17 amino acids. CDR1 and CDR2 (germline): SGDLS, YYNGEE. V lost 0 bases to trimming and J lost 2 bases; unmatched junction nucleotides: 7. CDR3 in amino acids: CASSVDAGQGSNTEAFF. The CDR3 DNA is TGTGCCAGCAGCGTAGATGCGGGACAGGGGTCTAACACTGAAGCTTTCTTT.

The genes are TRBV27 and TRBJ2-7; the D gene is possibly TRBD1 (5 bases). Germline V CDR1 and CDR2: MNHEY, SMNVEV (reference sequence). Deletions cut 0 bases from V and 0 bases from J, with 24 bases between. CDR3 length: 20 amino acids. CDR3 in DNA: TGTGCCAGCAGTTTATCGTCTACCGGGTGGGGCTTCCCGAGCTCCTACGAGCAGTACTTC. Translated, it gives CASSLSSTGWGFPSSYEQYF.

The chain couples TRBV24-1 to TRBJ1-1; D unclear. Per germline, CDR1 KGHDR and CDR2 SFDVKD. The ends were cut back, 3 bases at V and 0 bases at J, with 4 bases in the middle. CDR3 length equals 13 residues. This CDR3 is CATSDDMNTEAFF. The CDR3 nucleotides read TGTGCCACCAGTGATGACATGAACACTGAAGCTTTCTTT.

The chain combines TRBV11-2 with TRBJ1-1; D perhaps matches TRBD1 (6 bases). Trimming pared 3 bases from V and 1 base from J, leaving 6 bases between. CDR1 is SGHAT, CDR2 FQNNGV, per germline. The CDR3 has 13 amino acids. CDR3 sequence (DNA): TGTGCCAGCAGCTTCAGGGGGAACACTGAAGCTTTCTTT. Protein sequence: CASSFRGNTEAFF.

This clone is a singleton in its sample. The CDR3 DNA reads as TGCAGTGCTAGTGGACTAGCGTCCAACTACGAGCAGTACTTC. The encoded protein is CSASGLASNYEQYF. The V gene is TRBV20-1, the J gene TRBJ2-7; 9 positions agree with TRBD2. After removal of 3 bases from V and 3 bases from J, the junction contained 6 bases not matched to a gene. Germline V gene data show CDR1 as DFQATT and CDR2 as SNEGSKA (reference sequence). The CDR3 consists of 14 residues.

The chain has TRBV5-1 and TRBJ2-5, with 8 bases lining up with TRBD2. Germline V gene data show CDR1 as SGHRS and CDR2 as YFSETQ. After removal of 7 bases from V and 2 bases from J, the junction contained 4 bases not matched to a gene. The CDR3 runs 13 residues. The CDR3 nucleotides are TGCGCCAGCGGGATAGCGGGACAAGAGACCCAGTACTTC. Protein: CASGIAGQETQYF.

The chain carries TRBV19 and TRBJ2-1; D unresolved. CDR3 length equals 12 residues. The V gene lost 1 base and the J gene lost 12 bases, with 10 bases spanning the gap. Germline V lookup: CDR1 LNHDA, CDR2 SQIVND (reference sequence). DNA for the CDR3: TGTGCCAGTAGTATAGGGGCAGCCTCGCAGTTCTTC. As protein: CASSIGAASQFF.

Turning to this clone: Other nucleotide sequences in the sample specify the same CDR3. The chain joins TRBV27 to TRBJ1-2; no definite D call. Per the germline V gene, CDR1 is MNHEY and CDR2 is SMNVEV (reference sequence). The CDR3 length is 13 residues. V shed 5 bases and J shed 5 bases, with 12 bases lying between them. In DNA, the CDR3 is TGTGCCAGCAGTCCAGGAGGATGGTATGGCTACACCTTC. This translates into CASSPGGWYGYTF.

The chain is built from TRBV21-1 and TRBJ2-5; the listed D gene, TRBD2, was not tested against the DNA. TRBV21-1 constitutes a pseudogene. This CDR3 has 15 amino acids. The CDR3 DNA follows: TGTGCCAGCACCCCCCTGGGGCGGGGGGAAGAGACCCAGTACTTC. Translation: CASTPLGRGEETQYF.

The J gene is TRBJ2-3, the V gene TRBV5-4; 16 bases fit TRBD2. The CDR3 spans 18 residues. CDR1 and CDR2 from the germline V gene are SGHNT and YYREEE (reference sequence). With V trimmed by 3 bases and J by 5 bases, 9 bases remained unmatched. CDR3 amino acids: CASSSLGTSGGAGDTQYF. The CDR3 region has the DNA TGTGCCAGCAGCTCCTTGGGGACTAGCGGGGGGGCAGGAGATACGCAGTATTTT.

The genes are TRBV5-1 and TRBJ2-1; 9 bases are shared with TRBD1. The CDR3 totals 14 residues. J gave up 9 bases and V 3 bases, and 7 bases lay outside the gene matches. Germline CDR1 reads SGHRS; CDR2 reads YFSETQ. The CDR3, as DNA: TGCGCCAGCAGCTCCCAGACAGGGGGGTTTGAGCAGTTCTTC. Translating it yields CASSSQTGGFEQFF.

The V gene is TRBV24-1, the J gene TRBJ2-5, with 11 bases matching TRBD2. The V gene end was trimmed by 3 bases and the J gene end by 1 base; junction bases not matched to a gene: 3. The CDR3 has 16 amino acids. The germline V gene encodes CDR1 KGHDR and CDR2 SFDVKD. The DNA for the CDR3 is TGTGCCACCAGTGATAGGGGGACTAGCGGCCAAGAGACCCAGTACTTC. Its protein product is CATSDRGTSGQETQYF.

Concerning this clone: The same CDR3 can be traced to other DNA sequences in this sample. V and J are TRBV5-1 and TRBJ2-5; TRBD2 agrees at 11 bases. With 0 bases clipped from V and 4 bases from J, the junction kept 2 bases outside the gene matches. CDR1 is SGHRS and CDR2 is YFSETQ in the germline V gene. This CDR3 has 15 amino acids. CDR3 DNA: TGCGCCAGCAGCTTGGGTCTAGCGGGAGGAGAGACCCAGTACTTC. Translating gives CASSLGLAGGETQYF.

The rearrangement links TRBV5-6 to TRBJ1-6; no clear D. The CDR3 is 15 amino acids. Trimming took 2 bases from V and 0 from J, leaving 6 bases between them. Germline V lookup: CDR1 SGHDT, CDR2 YYEEEE. The CDR3: CASSFRRSYNSPLHF. The CDR3 nucleotides read TGTGCCAGCAGCTTTCGTCGCTCCTATAATTCACCCCTCCACTTT.

The chain links TRBV15 to TRBJ1-4; TRBD1 matches at 9 bases. Germline values: CDR1 LNHNV, CDR2 YYDKDF (reference sequence). Germline trimming cut 1 base from V and 8 bases from J; bases unmatched to any gene: 5. The length of the CDR3 is 15 residues. CDR3 amino acids: CATSRGGQGKEKLFF. The CDR3 nucleotides are TGTGCCACCAGCAGAGGGGGACAGGGAAAAGAAAAACTGTTTTTT.

This chain links TRBV3-1 (or the pseudogene TRBV3-2) with TRBJ1-2; 8 nucleotides align to TRBD1. Germline loops: CDR1 LGHDT, CDR2 YNNKEL (reference sequence). This CDR3 has 15 amino acids. The V and J ends lost 4 bases and 2 bases, in that order; junction bases with no gene match: 6. In DNA, the CDR3 is TGTGCCAGCAGCCCTGGGACAGGTAAAAACTATGGCTACACCTTC. This gives the protein CASSPGTGKNYGYTF.

V and J are TRBV5-6 and TRBJ2-7; D is uncertain. Trimming stripped 0 bases from V and 4 bases from J, with 14 bases between. The CDR3 loop spans 15 amino acids. Germline V CDR1 and CDR2: SGHDT, YYEEEE. CDR3 in DNA: TGTGCCAGCAGCTTGGGACCCACGGGTTTTTACGAGCAGTACTTC. This translates into CASSLGPTGFYEQYF.

J is TRBJ1-2 and V is TRBV21-1; TRBD1 is the table's D call and was not checked against the DNA. TRBV21-1 is tagged as a pseudogene. The CDR3 runs 10 residues. This chain's CDR3 is CASSHRGHTF. In DNA form, the CDR3 reads TGTGCCAGCAGCCACAGGGGGCACACCTTC.

The V and J genes are TRBV18 and TRBJ2-1; maybe TRBD1 (5 bases). V was trimmed by 3 bases and J by 4 bases, leaving 13 bases between them. CDR3 length equals 15 residues. CDR1 KGHSH and CDR2 LQKENI come from the germline V gene. CDR3 loop: CASSPSQTEYNEQFF. CDR3 bases: TGTGCCAGCTCACCCTCCCAGACAGAATACAATGAGCAGTTCTTC. Supplemented by reference TRBV18 and TRBJ2-1, the full variable domain reads NAGVMQNPRHLVRRRGQEARLRCSPMKGHSHVYWYRQLPEEGLKFMVYLQKENIIDESGMPKERFSAEFPKEGPSILRIQQVVRGDSAAYFCASSPSQTEYNEQFFGPGTRLTVL.

A single count supports this clone. V usage is TRBV6-5 and J usage is TRBJ2-7; possibly TRBD1 for D (6 bases). This CDR3 is built from 15 residues. Trimming took 5 bases from V and 6 from J, leaving 20 bases between them. Looked up from germline, CDR1 is MNHEY and CDR2 is SVGAGI. CDR3 in DNA: TGTGCCAGCAGTAAGTCGGGACACACCAAAACCGAGCAGTACTTC. It specifies CASSKSGHTKTEQYF.

The CDR3 DNA reads as TGTGCCACCAGTGATTTGACGCGTAAGCGGTCCTACGAGCAGTACTTC. Its translation is CATSDLTRKRSYEQYF. The chain employs TRBV24-1 and TRBJ2-7; D may be TRBD2 (5 bases). CDR1 is KGHDR and CDR2 is SFDVKD in the germline V gene. The CDR3 sequence is 16 residues long. Trimming stripped 0 bases from V and 1 base from J, with 12 bases between.

The chain combines TRBV30 with TRBJ2-3; D remains ambiguous. Looked up from germline, CDR1 is GTSNPN and CDR2 is SVGIG (reference sequence). The CDR3 contains 13 residues. The V gene lost 5 bases and the J gene lost 1 base, with 10 bases spanning the gap. Here the CDR3 reads CAWDTQGTDTQYF. The CDR3 region has the DNA TGTGCCTGGGACACCCAGGGCACAGATACGCAGTATTTT.

The chain couples TRBV11-2 to TRBJ2-3, with TRBD2 matching 15 bases. V trimming: 0 bases; J trimming: 3 bases; junction bases outside the gene matches: 1. CDR1 is SGHAT and CDR2 is FQNNGV in the germline V gene. The CDR3 has 17 amino acids. In nucleotides, the CDR3 is TGTGCCAGCAGCTTAGACGGACTAGCGGGGGGGACAGATACGCAGTATTTT. This encodes CASSLDGLAGGTDTQYF.